A selection of T cell receptor beta chains follows, all from one sample in a study of blood T cell repertoires in COVID-19. Profiled with immunoSEQ multiplex PCR; TCRdb holds only in-frame clones, not every one. This sample has roughly 110,000 clones; approximately 88% occur once, and the top ten carry around 7%. Material: peripheral blood. All receptors come from a man between 45 and 60 years old with active or convalescent COVID-19. The CDR3 runs from the conserved cysteine through the conserved F or W. Each record gives: CDR3 length, J gene, D gene, V gene, clone size, CDR3 protein, CDR3 DNA. A D gene is named only where the DNA matches it firmly. Not every row has a clone size; where given, it reads once, few, many or a size class.

len: 14; j_gene: TRBJ1-4; d_gene: -; v_gene: TRBV30; abundance: once; CDR3aa: CAWNRAAANEKLFF; CDR3nt: TGTGCCTGGAACCGGGCAGCGGCTAATGAAAAACTGTTTTTT
len: 10; j_gene: TRBJ2-1; d_gene: -; v_gene: TRBV7-8; abundance: -; CDR3aa: CASAGGEQFF; CDR3nt: TGTGCCAGCGCCGGGGGTGAGCAGTTCTTC
len: 15; j_gene: TRBJ1-6; d_gene: TRBD1; v_gene: TRBV11-2; abundance: -; CDR3aa: CASRIPGQGNSPLHF; CDR3nt: TGTGCCAGCAGAATTCCGGGACAGGGGAATTCACCCCTCCACTTT
len: 15; j_gene: TRBJ1-1; d_gene: -; v_gene: TRBV23-1; abundance: -; CDR3aa: CASSHSAGEGTEAFF; CDR3nt: TGCGCCAGCAGTCACTCCGCAGGGGAAGGCACTGAAGCTTTCTTT
len: 13; j_gene: TRBJ2-7; d_gene: -; v_gene: TRBV5-1; abundance: once; CDR3aa: CASQLQGGNEQYF; CDR3nt: TGCGCCAGCCAACTACAGGGCGGAAACGAGCAGTACTTC
len: 13; j_gene: TRBJ2-7; d_gene: TRBD2; v_gene: TRBV19; abundance: -; CDR3aa: CASSPGGPYEQYF; CDR3nt: TGTGCCAGTAGTCCGGGGGGGCCCTACGAGCAGTACTTC
len: 13; j_gene: TRBJ1-1; d_gene: -; v_gene: TRBV3-1/TRBV3-2; abundance: -; CDR3aa: CASSLTGDTEAFF; CDR3nt: TGTGCCAGCAGCCTCACGGGGGACACTGAAGCTTTCTTT
len: 13; j_gene: TRBJ1-6; d_gene: TRBD1; v_gene: TRBV6-5; abundance: -; CDR3aa: CASRDRGFSPLHF; CDR3nt: TGTGCCAGCAGGGACAGGGGTTTTTCACCCCTCCACTTT
len: 14; j_gene: TRBJ1-1; d_gene: -; v_gene: TRBV5-1; abundance: -; CDR3aa: CASSRRQSNTEAFF; CDR3nt: TGCGCCAGCAGCCGTAGACAGTCCAACACTGAAGCTTTCTTT
len: 14; j_gene: TRBJ1-1; d_gene: TRBD1; v_gene: TRBV14; abundance: -; CDR3aa: CASSRYRGNTEAFF; CDR3nt: TGTGCCAGCAGCCGGTACAGGGGAAACACTGAAGCTTTCTTT
len: 16; j_gene: TRBJ2-4; d_gene: -; v_gene: TRBV7-9; abundance: -; CDR3aa: CASSLYTHLAKNIQYF; CDR3nt: TGTGCCAGCAGCTTGTACACCCACCTAGCCAAAAACATTCAGTACTTC
len: 18; j_gene: TRBJ1-3; d_gene: -; v_gene: TRBV3-1/TRBV3-2; abundance: -; CDR3aa: CASSQDRWVQSSGNTIYF; CDR3nt: TGTGCCAGCAGCCAAGATAGGTGGGTACAGAGCTCTGGAAACACCATATATTTT
len: 16; j_gene: TRBJ1-5; d_gene: TRBD1; v_gene: TRBV27; abundance: -; CDR3aa: CASSSSGTGFHQPQHF; CDR3nt: TGTGCCAGCAGTAGCTCCGGGACAGGGTTTCATCAGCCCCAGCATTTT
len: 14; j_gene: TRBJ2-3; d_gene: -; v_gene: TRBV27; abundance: -; CDR3aa: CASSPNPRQSTQYF; CDR3nt: TGTGCCAGCAGTCCCAACCCCAGACAGAGTACGCAGTATTTT
len: 11; j_gene: TRBJ1-2; d_gene: -; v_gene: TRBV6-5; abundance: once; CDR3aa: CASTRGGGYTF; CDR3nt: TGTGCCAGCACCCGAGGGGGTGGCTACACCTTC
len: 14; j_gene: TRBJ1-6; d_gene: -; v_gene: TRBV10-3; abundance: -; CDR3aa: CAISELGLYSPLHF; CDR3nt: TGTGCCATCAGTGAGTTGGGGCTGTATTCACCCCTCCACTTT
len: 15; j_gene: TRBJ2-1; d_gene: -; v_gene: TRBV6-5; abundance: -; CDR3aa: CASSSGERSYNEQFF; CDR3nt: TGTGCCAGCAGTTCAGGGGAGAGGTCCTACAATGAGCAGTTCTTC
len: 15; j_gene: TRBJ1-2; d_gene: -; v_gene: TRBV5-1; abundance: -; CDR3aa: CASSLDVAGANGYTF; CDR3nt: TGCGCCAGCAGCTTGGATGTTGCAGGGGCTAATGGCTACACCTTC
len: 15; j_gene: TRBJ2-4; d_gene: -; v_gene: TRBV19; abundance: -; CDR3aa: CASSIGGGAKNIQYF; CDR3nt: TGTGCCAGTAGTATAGGGGGCGGAGCCAAAAACATTCAGTACTTC
len: 14; j_gene: TRBJ2-3; d_gene: TRBD2; v_gene: TRBV29-1; abundance: -; CDR3aa: CSVETSGSADTQYF; CDR3nt: TGCAGCGTCGAGACTAGCGGGAGCGCAGATACGCAGTATTTT
len: 16; j_gene: TRBJ1-3; d_gene: -; v_gene: TRBV28; abundance: -; CDR3aa: CASSPPRPSSGNTIYF; CDR3nt: TGTGCCAGCAGTCCCCCGAGGCCTTCTTCTGGAAACACCATATATTTT
len: 15; j_gene: TRBJ2-3; d_gene: TRBD2; v_gene: TRBV18; abundance: -; CDR3aa: CASSRMSAGGDTQYF; CDR3nt: TGTGCCAGCTCACGCATGTCCGCGGGGGGGGATACGCAGTATTTT
len: 15; j_gene: TRBJ1-6; d_gene: -; v_gene: TRBV7-9; abundance: -; CDR3aa: CASSFETGFNSPLHF; CDR3nt: TGTGCCAGCAGCTTCGAAACAGGATTTAATTCACCCCTCCACTTT